This is a list of T cell receptor beta chains from one sample in a study of T cells after yellow fever vaccination. TCRdb itself ran the 5' RACE reads through MiXCR, one entry per CDR3 protein. The table records around 590,000 distinct CDR3 sequences, approximately 13% of them present only once. The sample in question was PBMCs, obtained on the day of the yellow fever booster vaccination. The receptors originated from a man aged 25-40 years who received the YFV17D yellow fever vaccine. Each CDR3 is given with its conserved first and last residue. The D gene is left open where the match is weak. The listing skips clone size in some rows; elsewhere it reads once, few, many or a size class.

d_call j_call clone_size v_call cdr3_nt cdr3_aa
TRBD1 TRBJ2-7 . TRBV6-5 TGTGCCAGCAGTTACAGGGGGCGTGGGTACAAGCAGTACTTC CASSYRGRGYKQYF
TRBD1 TRBJ2-5 few TRBV11-2 TGTGCCAGCAGCTTAGTTGGAGGGACAGGGGGCGCGGGAGAGACCCAGTACTTC CASSLVGGTGGAGETQYF
TRBD1 TRBJ2-3 . TRBV11-2 TGTGCCAGCAGCCCGTCACCTCGTGGGACAGGGAGCCCAGATACGCAGTATTTT CASSPSPRGTGSPDTQYF
TRBD2 TRBJ2-1 few TRBV12-3/TRBV12-4 TGTGCCAGCAGACCCGGGGACTACCACAATGAGCAGTTCTTC CASRPGDYHNEQFF
TRBD1 TRBJ2-5 . TRBV7-2 TGTGCCAGCAGTTTCACCGGGACAGGGGTCCCGGAGACCCAGTACTTC CASSFTGTGVPETQYF
. TRBJ1-4 . TRBV15 TGTGCCACCAGACCCGCTAATGAAAAACTGTTTTTT CATRPANEKLFF
. TRBJ2-7 . TRBV4-1 TGCGCCAGCAGCCAAGAAGGGACCCCGGGGTACGAGCAGTACTTC CASSQEGTPGYEQYF
TRBD1 TRBJ1-1 . TRBV12-3/TRBV12-4 TGTGCCAGCACCGTACGACAGGGAGGCACTGAAGCTTTCTTT CASTVRQGGTEAFF
. TRBJ1-5 . TRBV4-2 TGTGCCAGCAGCCAAGAGGGCAGGTGGAATCAGCCCCAGCATTTT CASSQEGRWNQPQHF
. TRBJ1-1 . TRBV7-8 TGTGCCAGCAGCGCGTGGACAGCTGAAGCTTTCTTT CASSAWTAEAFF
. TRBJ2-5 many TRBV7-6 TGTGCCAGCAGCTTATCCCACGGCGGGACCCAGTACTTC CASSLSHGGTQYF
TRBD1 TRBJ2-6 . TRBV7-2 TGTGCCAGCAGCTTGGGGACAGGGTCTGGGGCCAACGTCCTGACTTTC CASSLGTGSGANVLTF
. TRBJ1-1 few TRBV7-2 TGTGCCAGCAGCTTATACGTCGAGAGAGGCCCTGAAGCTTTCTTT CASSLYVERGPEAFF
TRBD2 TRBJ2-2 many TRBV4-2 TGTGCCAGCAGCCAAGGCGGTCTAGCGGGAATCACCGGGGAGCTGTTTTTT CASSQGGLAGITGELFF
. TRBJ1-4 . TRBV7-6 TGTGCCAGCAGCCTAAGGACAGCCGGTTTTCCCCCCGGGCGGGCTGAAAAACTGTTTTTT CASSLRTAGFPPGRAEKLFF
TRBD1 TRBJ2-7 . TRBV4-3 TGCGCCAGCAGCCAGTACTACCAAAACAGGGGAACCTACGAGCAGTACTTC CASSQYYQNRGTYEQYF
TRBD2 TRBJ2-1 . TRBV29-1 TGCAGCGTTCAACGTAGCGGGAGCTCCTACAATGAGCAGTTCTTC CSVQRSGSSYNEQFF
. TRBJ2-2 few TRBV19 TGTGCCAGTAGTGAAGTACAGGGAGGTCCCGGGGAGCTGTTTTTT CASSEVQGGPGELFF
TRBD1 TRBJ2-7 few TRBV5-1 TGCGCCAGCAACAGCGGGACAGGGTCCTACGAGCAGTACTTC CASNSGTGSYEQYF
. TRBJ2-4 . TRBV28 TGTGCCAGCAGTTCCCCGACAGTACTAGCCAAAAACATTCAGTACTTC CASSSPTVLAKNIQYF
TRBD2 TRBJ2-3 . TRBV20-1 TGCTGTGCTAGTGGTACACTAGCGGGAGGTGGAGATACGCAGTATTTT CCASGTLAGGGDTQYF
TRBD2 TRBJ2-3 many TRBV6-5 TGTGCCAGCAGTTACTCCCTCGGAGCGGGAGGCCGGGATACGCAGTATTTT CASSYSLGAGGRDTQYF
TRBD2 TRBJ2-7 few TRBV6-1 TGTGCCAGCAGTCCGAAGCGGGAAGCTGGAGGCGAGCAGTACTTC CASSPKREAGGEQYF
. TRBJ2-7 few TRBV9 TGTGCCAGCAGCGCAGGGGTTCGGGACTACGAGCAGTACTTC CASSAGVRDYEQYF
. TRBJ1-1 few TRBV12-3/TRBV12-4 TGTGCCAGCAGTTTAAGACACCAGAACACTGAAGCTTTCTTT CASSLRHQNTEAFF
TRBD1 TRBJ1-4 few TRBV6-5 TGTGCCAGCAGTTACTCGATAGGGACAGCTAATGAAAAACTGTTTTTT CASSYSIGTANEKLFF
. TRBJ2-5 few TRBV20-1 TGCAGTGCTAGTGCGGGGAAAGAGACCCAGTACTTC CSASAGKETQYF
TRBD2 TRBJ2-7 few TRBV5-4 TGTGCCAGCAGCACCGGACTAGCGGACTACGAGCAGTACTTC CASSTGLADYEQYF
. TRBJ2-6 . TRBV28 TGTGCCAGCAGGACCTCAGGGGCTGGGGCCAACGTCCTGACTTTC CASRTSGAGANVLTF
. TRBJ1-6 . TRBV20-1 TGCAGTGTCAGATCAGAATTTAATTCACCCCTCCACTTT CSVRSEFNSPLHF
TRBD2 TRBJ2-1 few TRBV27 TGTGCCAGCAGTTACGCGGGACTAGCGAACAATGAGCAGTTCTTC CASSYAGLANNEQFF
. TRBJ2-3 . TRBV28 TGTGCCAGTAGTTCGCCAGGGTCAAAGGGAGATACGCAGTATTTT CASSSPGSKGDTQYF
TRBD1 TRBJ1-2 few TRBV6-5 TGTGCCAGCAGCACCTATGACAGGGGTGGCTACACCTTC CASSTYDRGGYTF
TRBD2 TRBJ2-1 . TRBV11-2 TGTGCCAGCAGCTTGACTAGCGGGAGGCTAGCTGGGTCCTACAATGAGCAGTTCTTC CASSLTSGRLAGSYNEQFF
. TRBJ2-3 many TRBV5-6 TGTGCCAGCAGCTTGACAGGACGGGGCACAGATACGCAGTATTTT CASSLTGRGTDTQYF
. TRBJ1-2 . TRBV18 TGTGCCAGCTCACCAACTTGGGGGTCCGGCTACACCTTC CASSPTWGSGYTF
TRBD2 TRBJ2-3 . TRBV5-4 TGTGCCAGCAGCTTTCCGGCGGGAGATCCCGCAGATACGCAGTATTTT CASSFPAGDPADTQYF
TRBD2 TRBJ2-5 few TRBV5-1 TGCGCCAGCAGCTTGGTGTGGGCTAGCGGAAGCCAAGAGACCCAGTACTTC CASSLVWASGSQETQYF
. TRBJ2-3 . TRBV20-1 TGCAGTGCTAAAGGCGCTACCCGGGATACGCAGTATTTT CSAKGATRDTQYF
. TRBJ2-3 . TRBV21-1 TGTGCCAGCAGCAACAGCCGCCACACCGGGGGGGATACGCAGTATTTT CASSNSRHTGGDTQYF
. TRBJ1-5 . TRBV9 TGTGCCAGCAGCGTAGATGGTAGGTCCGATCAGCCCCAGCATTTT CASSVDGRSDQPQHF
TRBD2 TRBJ2-5 . TRBV12-3/TRBV12-4 TGTGCCAGCAGTTTTTCCCCGGGGGGAGGGCCGAGAGAGACCCAGTACTTC CASSFSPGGGPRETQYF
. TRBJ2-1 few TRBV15 TGTGCCACCTACGGCGTTGGTGAGCAGTTCTTC CATYGVGEQFF
. TRBJ2-5 . TRBV6-2/TRBV6-3 . CASSSSTSWETQYF
. TRBJ1-3 few TRBV21-1 TGTGCCAGCAGCAAAGACAGGGGCCGCTCTGGAAACACCATATATTTT CASSKDRGRSGNTIYF
TRBD1 TRBJ2-1 . TRBV5-1 TGCGCCAGCAGCTCGGGACAGCGCTCCTACAATGAGCAGTTCTTC CASSSGQRSYNEQFF
. TRBJ2-2 . TRBV4-3 TGCGCCAGCAGCCGGAACACCGGGAACACCGGGGAGCTGTTTTTT CASSRNTGNTGELFF
TRBD1 TRBJ2-1 few TRBV5-1 TGCGCCAGCAGCTTGGGGGACAGGGACGACAATGAGCAGTTCTTC CASSLGDRDDNEQFF
TRBD2 TRBJ2-1 few TRBV6-5 TGTGCCAGCAGTTGGCGGGAGGGCCGAGGTGAGCAGTTCTTC CASSWREGRGEQFF
TRBD2 TRBJ2-3 few TRBV7-2 TGTGCCAGCAGCTTACTAGCGGGAGGGCTAACTGCGCAGTATTTT CASSLLAGGLTAQYF
. TRBJ2-7 . TRBV28 TGTGCCAGCACCGATCTCGGATTGGGGCCTATCGCCAACGAGCAGTACTTC CASTDLGLGPIANEQYF
. TRBJ2-3 . TRBV6-1 TGTGCCAGCAGTGTTTGGAGCTCGCCGGTTGGGGATACGCAGTATTTT CASSVWSSPVGDTQYF
TRBD1 TRBJ2-7 . TRBV20-1 TGCAGTGCGAGACAGGGGCGTTACGAGCAGTACTTC CSARQGRYEQYF